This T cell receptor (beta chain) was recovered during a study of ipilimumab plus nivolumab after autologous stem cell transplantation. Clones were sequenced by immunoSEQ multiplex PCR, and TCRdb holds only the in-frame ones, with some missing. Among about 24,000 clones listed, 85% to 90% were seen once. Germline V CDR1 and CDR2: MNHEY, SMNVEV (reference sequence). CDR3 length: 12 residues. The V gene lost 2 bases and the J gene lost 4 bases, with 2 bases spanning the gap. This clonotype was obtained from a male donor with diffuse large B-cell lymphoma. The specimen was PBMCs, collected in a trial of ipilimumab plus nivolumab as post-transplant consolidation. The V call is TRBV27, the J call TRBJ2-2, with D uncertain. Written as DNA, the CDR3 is TGTGCCAGCAGTTTAAGCACCGGGGAGCTGTTTTTT. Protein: CASSLSTGELFF.